The 3 T cell receptor beta chains given below trace back to one sample, sequenced in a study of identical twins. One entry per CDR3 protein results from TCRdb running MiXCR on the 5' RACE reads. The sample lists fewer than 350,000 distinct CDR3 sequences, more than 6.5% occurring once. These sequences were also reported in another study, on yellow fever vaccine responses in identical twins.

What was sequenced was memory (CD45RO+) T cells sorted from blood. The receptors stem from a woman under 30 in good health.

This chain connects TRBV6-2 or TRBV6-3 to TRBJ2-7, with 7 bases aligning to TRBD2. The CDR3 runs 18 residues. Trimming cost V 6 bases and J 0 bases; bases outside gene matches: 17. Germline-derived CDR1 and CDR2 are MNHEY and SVGEGT. The CDR3 bases are TGTGCCAGCAGCTACAACCATAGGACTAGAGAGAACTCCTACGAGCAGTACGTC. Its protein product is CASSYNHRTRENSYEQYV.

This clonotype was counted at least ten times. The chain couples TRBV4-1 to TRBJ2-4; 9 bases align to TRBD1. Germline V CDR1 and CDR2: MGHRA, YSYEKL. V lost 4 bases and J lost 3; bases outside the gene matches: 7. The CDR3 has 16 amino acids. The CDR3 region has the DNA TGCGCCAGCAGCCCAGCCTCGGACAGGGGCAAAAACATTCAGTACTTC. It specifies CASSPASDRGKNIQYF.

The chain joins TRBV11-1 to TRBJ2-7; no firm D call. CDR1 and CDR2 (germline): SGHAT, FQDESV (reference sequence). The CDR3 totals 14 residues. Trimming stripped 4 bases from V and 1 base from J, with 11 bases between. The CDR3 DNA sequence: TGTGCCAGCAGCTCATCTTTGGGATCCTACGAGCAGTACGTC. Translating it yields CASSSSLGSYEQYV.